This T cell receptor (beta chain) originates from a study of blood T cell repertoires in COVID-19. As for the study in general: Donors in the United States, Italy and Spain gave samples during acute or convalescent COVID-19.

Clones were read by immunoSEQ multiplex PCR, and TCRdb kept only the in-frame ones, dropping some. This sample has 30,000 to 40,000 clones, with around 88% found just once. The CDR3 contains 13 residues. The germline V gene encodes CDR1 SGHVS and CDR2 FQNEAQ. Trimming removed 0 bases at V and 6 bases at J, with 6 bases between. Sequencing used peripheral blood. The chain combines TRBV7-8 with TRBJ1-3, with D unresolved. The sequence derives from a human donor in a cohort sampled during active COVID-19. Written as DNA, the CDR3 is TGTGCCAGCAGCTTAGCCGGGGAAAACACCATATATTTT. Its protein product is CASSLAGENTIYF. The whole variable domain, remainder taken from reference TRBV7-8 and TRBJ1-3, is GAGVSQSPRYKVAKRGQDVALRCDPISGHVSLFWYQQALGQGPEFLTYFQNEAQLDKSGLPSDRFFAERPEGSVSTLKIQRTQQEDSAVYLCASSLAGENTIYFGEGSWLTVV.